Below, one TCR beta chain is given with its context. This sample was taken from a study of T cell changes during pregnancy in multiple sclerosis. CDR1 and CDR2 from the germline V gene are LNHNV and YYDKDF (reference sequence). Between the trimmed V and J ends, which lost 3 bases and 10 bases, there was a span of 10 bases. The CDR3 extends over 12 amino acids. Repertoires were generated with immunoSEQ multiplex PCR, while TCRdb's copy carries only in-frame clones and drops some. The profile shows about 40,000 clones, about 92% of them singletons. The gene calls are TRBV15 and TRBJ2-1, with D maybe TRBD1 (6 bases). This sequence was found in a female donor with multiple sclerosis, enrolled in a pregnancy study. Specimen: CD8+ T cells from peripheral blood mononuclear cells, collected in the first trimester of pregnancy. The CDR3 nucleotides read TGTGCCACCAGCAGGGGGACACACGAGCAGTTCTTC. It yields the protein CATSRGTHEQFF.